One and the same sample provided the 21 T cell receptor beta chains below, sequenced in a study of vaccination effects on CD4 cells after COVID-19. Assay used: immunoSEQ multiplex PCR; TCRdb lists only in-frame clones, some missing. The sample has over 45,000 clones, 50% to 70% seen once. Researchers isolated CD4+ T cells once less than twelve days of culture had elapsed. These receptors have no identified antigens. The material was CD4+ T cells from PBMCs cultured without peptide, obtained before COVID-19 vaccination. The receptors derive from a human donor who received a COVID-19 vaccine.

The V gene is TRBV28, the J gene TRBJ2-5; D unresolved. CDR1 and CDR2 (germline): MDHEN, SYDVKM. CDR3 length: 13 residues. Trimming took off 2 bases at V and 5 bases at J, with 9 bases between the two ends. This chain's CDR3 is CASSLGAVETQYF. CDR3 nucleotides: TGTGCCAGCAGTTTAGGAGCTGTGGAGACCCAGTACTTC.

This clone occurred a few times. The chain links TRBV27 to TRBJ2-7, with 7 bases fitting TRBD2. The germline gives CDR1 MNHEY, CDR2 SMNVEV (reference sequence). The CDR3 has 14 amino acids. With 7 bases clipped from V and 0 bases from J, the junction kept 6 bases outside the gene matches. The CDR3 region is CASTTQRDSYEQYF. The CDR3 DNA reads TGTGCCAGCACCACTCAGCGGGACTCCTACGAGCAGTACTTC.

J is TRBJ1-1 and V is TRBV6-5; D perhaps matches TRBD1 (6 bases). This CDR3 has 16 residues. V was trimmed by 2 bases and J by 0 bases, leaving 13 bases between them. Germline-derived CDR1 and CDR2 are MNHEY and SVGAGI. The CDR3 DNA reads TGTGCCAGCAGTTACACCCCGGGGGGCATGAACACTGAAGCTTTCTTT. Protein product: CASSYTPGGMNTEAFF.

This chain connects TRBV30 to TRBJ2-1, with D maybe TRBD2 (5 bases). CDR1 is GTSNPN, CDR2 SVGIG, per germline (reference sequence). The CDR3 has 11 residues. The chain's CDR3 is CAKGLGIEQFF. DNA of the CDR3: TGTGCAAAAGGACTGGGGATTGAGCAGTTCTTC.

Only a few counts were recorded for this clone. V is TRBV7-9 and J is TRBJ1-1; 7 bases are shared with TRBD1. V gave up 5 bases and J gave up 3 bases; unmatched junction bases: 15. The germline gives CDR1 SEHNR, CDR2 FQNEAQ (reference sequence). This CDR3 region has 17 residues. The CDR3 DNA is TGTGCCAGCAGCCAAGGCAGGGGGACCACCCGGGACACTGAAGCTTTCTTT. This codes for CASSQGRGTTRDTEAFF.

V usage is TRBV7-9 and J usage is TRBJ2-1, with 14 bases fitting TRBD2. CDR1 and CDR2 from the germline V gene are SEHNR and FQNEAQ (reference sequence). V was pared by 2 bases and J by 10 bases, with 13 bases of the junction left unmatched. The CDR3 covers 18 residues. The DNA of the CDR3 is TGTGCCAGCAGCTTATTTAGGCGGGGACTAGCGGGAGCTTTGGAGCAGTTCTTC. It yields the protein CASSLFRRGLAGALEQFF.

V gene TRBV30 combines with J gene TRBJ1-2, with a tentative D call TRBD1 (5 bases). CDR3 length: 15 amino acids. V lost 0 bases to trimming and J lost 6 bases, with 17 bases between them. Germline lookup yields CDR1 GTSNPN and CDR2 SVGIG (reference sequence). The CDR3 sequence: CAWSVRGLPSNGYTF. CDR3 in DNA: TGTGCCTGGAGTGTACGGGGACTGCCTTCGAATGGCTACACCTTC.

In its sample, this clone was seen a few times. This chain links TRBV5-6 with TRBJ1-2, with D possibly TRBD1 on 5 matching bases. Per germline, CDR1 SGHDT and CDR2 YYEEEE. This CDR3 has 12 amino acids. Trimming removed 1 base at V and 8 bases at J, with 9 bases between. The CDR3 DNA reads TGTGCCAGCAGCTTGAGCGGGGGAGGCTACACCTTC. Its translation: CASSLSGGGYTF.

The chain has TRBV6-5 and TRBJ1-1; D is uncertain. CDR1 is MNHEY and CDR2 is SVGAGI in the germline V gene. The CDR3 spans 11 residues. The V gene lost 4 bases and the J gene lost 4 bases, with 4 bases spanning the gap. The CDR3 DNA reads TGTGCCAGCAGTTGGGGCACTGAAGCTTTCTTT. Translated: CASSWGTEAFF.

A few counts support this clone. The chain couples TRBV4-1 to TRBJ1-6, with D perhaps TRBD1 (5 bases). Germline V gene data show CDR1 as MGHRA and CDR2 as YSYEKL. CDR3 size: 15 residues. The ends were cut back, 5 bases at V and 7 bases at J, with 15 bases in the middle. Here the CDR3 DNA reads TGCGCCAGCAGCTCCGGGACCGGATCAAATTCACCCCTCCACTTT. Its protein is CASSSGTGSNSPLHF.

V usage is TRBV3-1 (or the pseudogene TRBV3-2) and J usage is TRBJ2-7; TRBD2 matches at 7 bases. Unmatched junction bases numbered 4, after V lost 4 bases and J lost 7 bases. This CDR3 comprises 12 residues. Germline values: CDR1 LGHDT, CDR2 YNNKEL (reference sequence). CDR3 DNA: TGTGCCAGCAGCCTAACGGGGGGAGAGCAGTACTTC. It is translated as CASSLTGGEQYF.

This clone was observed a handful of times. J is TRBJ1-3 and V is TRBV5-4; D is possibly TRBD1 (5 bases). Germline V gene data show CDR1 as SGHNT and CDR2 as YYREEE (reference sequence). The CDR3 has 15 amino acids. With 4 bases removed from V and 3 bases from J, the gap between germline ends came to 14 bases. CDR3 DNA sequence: TGTGCCAGCAGCCATGACAGCGGAGATGGAAACACCATATATTTT. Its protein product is CASSHDSGDGNTIYF.

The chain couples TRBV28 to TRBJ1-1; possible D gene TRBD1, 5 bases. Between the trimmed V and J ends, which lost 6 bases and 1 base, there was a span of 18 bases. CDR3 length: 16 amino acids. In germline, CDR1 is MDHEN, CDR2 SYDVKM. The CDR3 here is CASRWGSPGRNTEAFF. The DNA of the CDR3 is TGTGCCAGCAGGTGGGGGAGCCCCGGACGGAACACTGAAGCTTTCTTT.

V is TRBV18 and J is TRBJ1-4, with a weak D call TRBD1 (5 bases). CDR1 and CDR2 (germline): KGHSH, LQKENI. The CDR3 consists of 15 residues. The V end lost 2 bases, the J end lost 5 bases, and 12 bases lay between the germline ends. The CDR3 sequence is CASSPFRQGNEKLFF. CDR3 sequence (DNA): TGTGCCAGCTCACCATTCAGGCAGGGCAATGAAAAACTGTTTTTT.

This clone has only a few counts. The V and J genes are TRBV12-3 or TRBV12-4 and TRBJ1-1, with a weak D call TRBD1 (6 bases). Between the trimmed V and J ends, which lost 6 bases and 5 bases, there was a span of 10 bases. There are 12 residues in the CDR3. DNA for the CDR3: TGTGCCAGCAGCGATAGGGGGACTGAAGCTTTCTTT. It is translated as CASSDRGTEAFF.

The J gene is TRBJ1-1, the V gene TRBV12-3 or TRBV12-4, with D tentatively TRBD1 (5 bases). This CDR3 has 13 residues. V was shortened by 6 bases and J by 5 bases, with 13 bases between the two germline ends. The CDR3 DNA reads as TGTGCCAGCAGCAGTATCGGGGGTACTGAAGCTTTCTTT. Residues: CASSSIGGTEAFF.

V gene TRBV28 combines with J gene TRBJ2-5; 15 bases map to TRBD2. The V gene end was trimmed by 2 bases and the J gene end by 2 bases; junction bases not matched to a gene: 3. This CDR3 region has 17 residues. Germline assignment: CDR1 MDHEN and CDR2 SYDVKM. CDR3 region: CASSLGLAGGGQETQYF. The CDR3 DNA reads TGTGCCAGCAGTTTAGGACTAGCGGGAGGGGGGCAAGAGACCCAGTACTTC. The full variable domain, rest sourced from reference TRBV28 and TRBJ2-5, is DVKVTQSSRYLVKRTGEKVFLECVQDMDHENMFWYRQDPGLGLRLIYFSYDVKMKEKGDIPEGYSVSREKKERFSLILESASTNQTSMYLCASSLGLAGGGQETQYFGPGTRLLVL.

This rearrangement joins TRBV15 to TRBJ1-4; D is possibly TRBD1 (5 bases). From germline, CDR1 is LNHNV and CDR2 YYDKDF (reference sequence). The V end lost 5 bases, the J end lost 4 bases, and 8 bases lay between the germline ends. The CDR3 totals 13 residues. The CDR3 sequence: CATSGGVNEKLFF. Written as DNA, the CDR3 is TGTGCCACCAGCGGGGGGGTTAATGAAAAACTGTTTTTT.

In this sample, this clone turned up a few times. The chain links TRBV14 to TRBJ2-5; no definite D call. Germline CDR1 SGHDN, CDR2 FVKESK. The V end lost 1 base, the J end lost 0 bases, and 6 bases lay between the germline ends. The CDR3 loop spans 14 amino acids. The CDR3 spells CASSQGGNQETQYF. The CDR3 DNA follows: TGTGCCAGCAGCCAAGGGGGTAACCAAGAGACCCAGTACTTC.

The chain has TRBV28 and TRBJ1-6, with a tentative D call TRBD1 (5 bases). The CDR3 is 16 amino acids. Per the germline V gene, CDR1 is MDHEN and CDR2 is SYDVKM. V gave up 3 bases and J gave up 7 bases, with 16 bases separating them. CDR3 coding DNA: TGTGCCAGCAGTTTTCCGGGGGGGGTTACGAATTCACCCCTCCACTTT. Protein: CASSFPGGVTNSPLHF.

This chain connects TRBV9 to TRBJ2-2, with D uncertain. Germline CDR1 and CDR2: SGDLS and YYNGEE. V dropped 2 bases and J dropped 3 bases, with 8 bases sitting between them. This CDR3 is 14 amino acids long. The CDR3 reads CASSVSPYTGELFF. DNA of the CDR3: TGTGCCAGCAGCGTGTCTCCTTACACCGGGGAGCTGTTTTTT.